The sequence of this T cell receptor (beta chain) was determined in a study of CD8+ T cells in alopecia areata. Overall study context: A regimen of oral tofacitinib, 5 to 10 mg twice daily, was given to treated patients. Notes on the study in general: Normal skin contains resident alphabeta T cells, and these are also sequenced in scalp samples. TCR sharing was clearer in mice than between patients, perhaps partly owing to patient HLA diversity. In scalp, tofacitinib significantly decreased clonality and expanded CD8+ clones among the top 100.

Of note for this clone: Its antigen is undetermined.

Treatment defined: oral pan-JAK inhibitor, 5-10 mg twice daily. Extraction of RNA preceded its reverse transcription into cDNA, which served as the sequencing template. Sequenced by immunoSEQ multiplex PCR; TCRdb stores in-frame clones only, minus some. The sample lists approximately 170,000 clones, around 56% occurring once. The CDR3 runs to 15 residues. The germline V and J ends were trimmed by 6 bases and 0 bases, with 12 bases remaining between them. Per germline, CDR1 KGHSH and CDR2 LQKENI. The sequence came from a human donor with alopecia areata. The gene calls are TRBV18 and TRBJ1-5; possible D gene TRBD1, 6 bases. The starting material was CD4+ T cells sorted from blood, obtained at week 4, from a patient treated with tofacitinib. The CDR3 sequence is CASSPGQYSNQPQHF. In nucleotides, the CDR3 is TGTGCCAGCTCCCCCGGACAGTATAGCAATCAGCCCCAGCATTTT.